Shown below are 22 T cell receptor beta chains from a single sample sequenced in a study of T cell responses to AZD1222 COVID-19 vaccine. Assay used: immunoSEQ multiplex PCR; TCRdb lists only in-frame clones, some missing. The sample lists under 50,000 clones, about four fifths occurring once. Specimen: peripheral blood, collected 28 days after the second dose of the MenACWY control vaccine. The origin of the receptors is an adult who received the MenACWY meningococcal vaccine as a control.

This clone was detected a few times. The chain couples TRBV5-1 to TRBJ1-2, with D possibly being TRBD1 (5 bases). Looked up from germline, CDR1 is SGHRS and CDR2 is YFSETQ. The CDR3 contains 16 residues. V was pared by 0 bases and J by 7 bases, with 19 bases between. This CDR3 is CASSLALDNRRGGYTF. CDR3 sequence (DNA): TGCGCCAGCAGCTTGGCCCTGGACAACCGGCGGGGTGGCTACACCTTC.

The rearrangement joins TRBV2 to TRBJ1-5, with 8 bases aligning to TRBD1. The CDR3 has 14 residues. Trimming took 6 bases from V and 2 from J; bases not matched to a gene: 3. CDR1 SNHLY and CDR2 FYNNEI come from the germline V gene. The CDR3 spells CASSPGQGNQPQHF. The CDR3 nucleotides read TGTGCCAGCAGCCCGGGACAGGGCAATCAGCCCCAGCATTTT.

J is TRBJ1-5 and V is TRBV19; no clear D. CDR1 and CDR2 from the germline V gene are LNHDA and SQIVND (reference sequence). The CDR3 consists of 15 residues. V was pared by 3 bases and J by 0 bases, with 9 bases between. The DNA for the CDR3 is TGTGCCAGTAGTATCCAGAGAAATAGCAATCAGCCCCAGCATTTT. It specifies CASSIQRNSNQPQHF. The entire variable domain, with the rest obtained from reference TRBV19 and TRBJ1-5, is as follows: DGGITQSPKYLFRKEGQNVTLSCEQNLNHDAMYWYRQDPGQGLRLIYYSQIVNDFQKGDIAEGYSVSREKKESFPLTVTSAQKNPTAFYLCASSIQRNSNQPQHFGDGTRLSIL.

This rearrangement joins TRBV4-2 to TRBJ2-7; 9 bases line up with TRBD2. Germline V CDR1 and CDR2: LGHNA, YNFKEQ. This CDR3 is built from 15 residues. Trimming took 1 base from V and 5 from J; bases not matched to a gene: 6. The CDR3 region has the DNA TGTGCCAGCAGCCAAGGTGGCGGGGGGGCGCACGAGCAGTACGTC. As protein: CASSQGGGGAHEQYV.

The chain carries TRBV3-1 (or the pseudogene TRBV3-2) and TRBJ1-5, with D maybe TRBD1 (5 bases). There are 15 residues in the CDR3. V lost 1 base, J lost 4 bases, and 11 bases lay in between. Looked up from germline, CDR1 is LGHDT and CDR2 is YNNKEL (reference sequence). This CDR3 is CASSQGGGWNQPQHF. The CDR3 nucleotides read TGTGCCAGCAGCCAAGGTGGGGGATGGAATCAGCCCCAGCATTTT.

The rearrangement uses TRBV4-2 and TRBJ2-2, with TRBD2 identical over 8 bases. This CDR3 is 17 amino acids long. Germline V gene sequence: CDR1 LGHNA, CDR2 YNFKEQ. V was clipped by 0 bases and J by 3 bases; unmatched bases: 6. The CDR3 nucleotides read TGTGCCAGCAGCCAAGATTCGGGGGGGCGGTACACCGGGGAGCTGTTTTTT. Its translation: CASSQDSGGRYTGELFF.

This rearrangement joins TRBV19 to TRBJ1-4, with D uncertain. The CDR3 runs 13 residues. Looked up from germline, CDR1 is LNHDA and CDR2 is SQIVND (reference sequence). Trimming removed 0 bases from V and 7 bases from J, with 6 bases in between. The CDR3 sequence: CASSIEHSEKLFF. Written as DNA, the CDR3 is TGTGCCAGTAGTATAGAACATTCTGAAAAACTGTTTTTT.

The chain recombines TRBV28 with TRBJ1-5, with a possible D match to TRBD1 (5 bases). V was shortened by 7 bases and J by 0 bases, with 16 bases between the two germline ends. CDR1 is MDHEN and CDR2 is SYDVKM in the germline V gene. The CDR3 is 16 residues long. This CDR3 is CASIREGSNSNQPQHF. Here the CDR3 DNA reads TGTGCCAGCATCCGTGAGGGGTCAAATAGCAATCAGCCCCAGCATTTT.

The V gene is TRBV7-9, the J gene TRBJ2-3, with D unclear. The CDR3 runs 12 residues. The germline gives CDR1 SEHNR, CDR2 FQNEAQ (reference sequence). Trimming took off 3 bases at V and 3 bases at J, with 4 bases between the two ends. CDR3 region: CASSFSTDTQYF. CDR3 nucleotides: TGTGCCAGCAGCTTTTCAACAGATACGCAGTATTTT.

The genes are TRBV5-1 and TRBJ2-3; D tentatively fits TRBD1 or TRBD2 (5 bases each). The germline V and J ends were trimmed by 0 bases and 5 bases, with 16 bases remaining between them. Germline V CDR1 and CDR2: SGHRS, YFSETQ. The CDR3 spans 16 residues. CDR3 in DNA: TGCGCCAGCAGCTTGGCGGGGACGGAAGCTGGAGATACGCAGTATTTT. This translates into CASSLAGTEAGDTQYF.

The chain combines TRBV27 with TRBJ1-2, with D possibly matching TRBD1 (6 bases). The V gene's germline CDR1 is MNHEY and CDR2 SMNVEV (reference sequence). V shed 5 bases and J shed 4 bases, with 8 bases lying between them. CDR3 length: 12 amino acids. DNA of the CDR3: TGTGCCAGCAGTCCGGACAGCTATGGCTACACCTTC. As protein: CASSPDSYGYTF.

The chain employs TRBV5-1 and TRBJ2-1, with 7 bases matching TRBD1. The J segment lost 3 bases and the V segment lost 2 bases, leaving 8 bases of the junction unmatched. The CDR3 is 16 residues long. CDR1 SGHRS and CDR2 YFSETQ come from the germline V gene. The CDR3 nucleotides read TGCGCCAGCAGCTTCGTATCGACAGGGATCTACAATGAGCAGTTCTTC. It yields the protein CASSFVSTGIYNEQFF.

The gene calls are TRBV9 and TRBJ2-6; D gene ambiguous. Per germline, CDR1 SGDLS and CDR2 YYNGEE. The V and J ends lost 7 bases and 2 bases respectively, with 10 bases between them. The CDR3 is made up of 14 amino acids. CDR3 DNA sequence: TGTGCCAGCGGGATTAGAGCTGGGGCCAACGTCCTGACTTTC. It translates to CASGIRAGANVLTF.

This clone was seen once. V usage is TRBV12-3 or TRBV12-4 and J usage is TRBJ1-5; tentative D call: TRBD1 (5 bases). The ends were cut back, 5 bases at V and 7 bases at J, with 9 bases in the middle. This CDR3 is 12 amino acids long. CDR3 coding DNA: TGTGCCAGCAGTAGAGCAGGGCAGCCCCAGCATTTT. As protein: CASSRAGQPQHF.

The chain is built from TRBV6-5 and TRBJ1-5; 7 bases align to TRBD1. CDR3 length equals 14 residues. The V gene end was trimmed by 6 bases and the J gene end by 5 bases; junction bases not matched to a gene: 7. Germline V gives CDR1 MNHEY, CDR2 SVGAGI. CDR3 region: CASRPEGADQPQHF. The CDR3 DNA sequence: TGTGCCAGCAGGCCTGAGGGGGCAGATCAGCCCCAGCATTTT.

This chain links TRBV4-1 with TRBJ1-4; the match to TRBD1 covers 7 bases. The germline V gene has CDR1 MGHRA and CDR2 YSYEKL. V was pared by 2 bases and J by 3 bases, with 6 bases of the junction left unmatched. This CDR3 region has 16 residues. This CDR3 is CASSQTQTGSNEKLFF. DNA for the CDR3: TGCGCCAGCAGCCAAACGCAGACAGGGTCTAATGAAAAACTGTTTTTT.

The chain links TRBV3-1 (or the pseudogene TRBV3-2) to TRBJ1-6; D remains unclear. The V end lost 4 bases, the J end lost 8 bases, and 12 bases lay between the germline ends. This CDR3 comprises 14 residues. Germline V gene data show CDR1 as LGHDT and CDR2 as YNNKEL (reference sequence). As DNA, the CDR3 is TGTGCCAGCAGCCCCCGGACGGAATATTCACCCCTCCACTTT. This codes for CASSPRTEYSPLHF.

This clone showed up just a few times. V usage is TRBV5-4 and J usage is TRBJ1-2; D not certain. Germline values: CDR1 SGHNT, CDR2 YYREEE (reference sequence). The V end was cut by 7 bases, the J end by 1 base, with 14 bases between. The CDR3 covers 14 residues. The CDR3 loop is CASRFREINYGYTF. The CDR3 DNA reads TGTGCCAGCCGGTTTAGAGAAATTAACTATGGCTACACCTTC.

This clone was counted between two and nine times. The V and J genes are TRBV5-4 and TRBJ2-7; 9 bases are shared with TRBD1. The V and J ends lost 5 bases and 3 bases, in that order; junction bases with no gene match: 6. Germline values: CDR1 SGHNT, CDR2 YYREEE (reference sequence). The CDR3 length is 14 residues. The CDR3, as DNA: TGTGCCAGCAGTTCCCCGGGACAGGGCTACGAGCAGTACTTC. Protein sequence: CASSSPGQGYEQYF.

This chain links TRBV19 with TRBJ1-5, with TRBD1 matching over 7 bases. CDR1 LNHDA and CDR2 SQIVND come from the germline V gene (reference sequence). Losses at the gene ends were 1 base for V and 4 bases for J; bases not matched to a gene: 4. This CDR3 has 15 residues. Written as DNA, the CDR3 is TGTGCCAGTAGTATAGCCCACAGGGGAAATCAGCCCCAGCATTTT. Translation gives CASSIAHRGNQPQHF.

This chain uses TRBV28 with TRBJ1-4, with D possibly TRBD1 on 5 matching bases. This CDR3 has 18 residues. V was clipped by 5 bases and J by 2 bases, with 21 bases between them. CDR1 and CDR2 from the germline V gene are MDHEN and SYDVKM. The CDR3 is CASSPNRFLGQTNEKLFF. In DNA, the CDR3 is TGTGCCAGCAGTCCAAACAGGTTCCTGGGGCAGACTAATGAAAAACTGTTTTTT.

Only a few counts were recorded for this clone. This chain joins TRBV6-2 or TRBV6-3 and TRBJ1-5; D is undetermined. CDR1 MNHEY and CDR2 SVGEGT come from the germline V gene. Trimming stripped 4 bases from V and 0 bases from J, with 10 bases between. The CDR3 spans 15 residues. The CDR3 here is CASSSSGTSNQPQHF. DNA of the CDR3: TGTGCCAGCAGTTCTTCCGGCACTAGCAATCAGCCCCAGCATTTT.